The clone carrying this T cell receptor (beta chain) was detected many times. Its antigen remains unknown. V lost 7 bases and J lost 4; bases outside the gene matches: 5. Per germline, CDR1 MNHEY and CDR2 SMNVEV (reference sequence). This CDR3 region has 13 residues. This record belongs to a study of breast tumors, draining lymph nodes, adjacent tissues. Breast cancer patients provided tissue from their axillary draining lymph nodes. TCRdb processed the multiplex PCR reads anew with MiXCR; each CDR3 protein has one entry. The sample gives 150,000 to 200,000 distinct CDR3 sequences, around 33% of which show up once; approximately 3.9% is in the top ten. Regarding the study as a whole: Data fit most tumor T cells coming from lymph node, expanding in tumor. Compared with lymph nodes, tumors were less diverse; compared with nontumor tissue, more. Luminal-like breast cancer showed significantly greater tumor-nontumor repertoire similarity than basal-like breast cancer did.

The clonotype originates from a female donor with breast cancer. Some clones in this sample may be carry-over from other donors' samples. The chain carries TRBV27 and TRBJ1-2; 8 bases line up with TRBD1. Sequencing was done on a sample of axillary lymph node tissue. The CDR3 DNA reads TGTGCCAGCACCGGACAGGGAATCTATGGCTACACCTTC. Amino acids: CASTGQGIYGYTF.